Following are 30 T cell receptor beta chains from one sample sequenced in a study of blood T cell repertoires in COVID-19. Produced via immunoSEQ multiplex PCR; TCRdb's table is partial and in-frame only. The sample has under 250,000 clones, approximately 85% seen once; the top ten hold 9.1%. Sequences were obtained from PBMCs or T cells enriched from blood (not recorded which). Every receptor here comes from a woman between 45 and 60 years old with acute COVID-19.

This clone was found once. The chain couples TRBV6-6 to TRBJ2-7; D may be TRBD1 (5 bases). The CDR3 sequence is 13 residues long. Trimming stripped 4 bases from V and 6 bases from J, with 13 bases between. CDR1 and CDR2 (germline): MNHNY, SVGAGI (reference sequence). The CDR3 sequence is CASSWGMEGEQYF. For the CDR3, the DNA is TGTGCCAGCAGTTGGGGCATGGAAGGCGAGCAGTACTTC.

V usage is TRBV27 and J usage is TRBJ2-3; D may be TRBD1 (5 bases). The germline V gene has CDR1 MNHEY and CDR2 SMNVEV (reference sequence). Trimming removed 8 bases at V and 4 bases at J, with 16 bases between. The CDR3 has 14 residues. In DNA, the CDR3 is TGTGCCAGCCGAAAAGGGGCCTCGGCAGATACGCAGTATTTT. Translated, it gives CASRKGASADTQYF.

This clone appeared a few times. V gene TRBV6-1 combines with J gene TRBJ1-2; 8 positions agree with TRBD1. The CDR3 is made up of 15 amino acids. With 0 bases clipped from V and 4 bases from J, the junction kept 4 bases outside the gene matches. Per the germline V gene, CDR1 is MNHNS and CDR2 is SASEGT. CDR3 protein: CASSEAGQGSYGYTF. The CDR3 DNA reads as TGTGCCAGCAGTGAAGCTGGACAGGGCTCCTATGGCTACACCTTC.

The chain employs TRBV6-4 and TRBJ2-2, with 9 positions matching TRBD2. The CDR3 spans 15 residues. Unmatched junction bases numbered 2, after V lost 3 bases and J lost 3 bases. The germline V gene encodes CDR1 MRHNA and CDR2 SNTAGT. CDR3 nucleotide sequence: TGTGCCAGCAGTGAGTTAGCGGGGGACACCGGGGAGCTGTTTTTT. This sequence encodes CASSELAGDTGELFF.

CDR3 loop: CASGSGWTVEKLFF. In nucleotides, the CDR3 is TGTGCTAGTGGTTCGGGCTGGACAGTCGAAAAACTGTTTTTT. V and J are TRBV12-5 and TRBJ1-4; TRBD1 might be the D (6 bases). CDR1 and CDR2 (germline): LGHNT, FRNRAP. The CDR3 runs to 14 residues. V was pared by 4 bases and J by 8 bases, with 14 bases between. The whole variable domain, remainder taken from reference TRBV12-5 and TRBJ1-4, is DARVTQTPRHKVTEMGQEVTMRCQPILGHNTVFWYRQTMMQGLELLAYFRNRAPLDDSGMPKDRFSAEMPDATLATLKIQPSEPRDSAVYFCASGSGWTVEKLFFGSGTQLSVL.

The rearrangement uses TRBV6-5 and TRBJ1-5, with TRBD1 matching 8 bases. CDR3 length: 14 amino acids. Germline trimming cut 6 bases from V and 5 bases from J; bases unmatched to any gene: 6. Germline V gene lookup returns CDR1 MNHEY and CDR2 SVGAGI. CDR3 region: CASSVDRGDQPQHF. Here the CDR3 DNA reads TGTGCCAGCAGCGTAGACAGGGGAGATCAGCCCCAGCATTTT.

CDR3 sequence reads: CASSFGGGGEQYF. DNA of the CDR3: TGCGCCAGCAGCTTTGGAGGGGGCGGCGAGCAGTACTTC. The chain is built from TRBV5-1 and TRBJ2-7; D perhaps matches TRBD1 (7 bases). The CDR3 loop spans 13 amino acids. V was pared by 2 bases and J by 6 bases, with 12 bases between. From germline, CDR1 is SGHRS and CDR2 YFSETQ.

With regard to this clone: The junction departs from the called germline gene at one end, perhaps through a read error. The chain employs TRBV25-1 and TRBJ1-4; D not resolved. The CDR3 totals 14 residues. The germline V gene has CDR1 MGHDK and CDR2 SYGVNS. CDR3 sequence reads: CASSYGSTSEKLFF. In DNA form, the CDR3 reads TGTGCCAGCTCCTATGGGTCTACTAGTGAAAAACTGTTTTTT.

The V call is TRBV30, the J call TRBJ1-6; D is perhaps TRBD1 (6 bases). Between the trimmed V and J ends, which lost 5 bases and 8 bases, there was a span of 25 bases. CDR3 length: 17 residues. Germline CDR1 reads GTSNPN; CDR2 reads SVGIG (reference sequence). The CDR3 nucleotides are TGTGCCTGGGAGTCAGGACAGACGGATAAAAGATATTCACCCCTCCACTTT. Translation gives CAWESGQTDKRYSPLHF.

The V gene is TRBV3-1 (or the pseudogene TRBV3-2), the J gene TRBJ2-1; 9 bases are a match to TRBD2. The CDR3 covers 16 residues. From germline, CDR1 is LGHDT and CDR2 YNNKEL (reference sequence). J was trimmed by 12 bases and V by 1 base; bases with no gene match: 13. The DNA for the CDR3 is TGTGCCAGCAGCCAAGCCAGCGGGGGGCCATCGTACCGGCAGTTCTTC. Protein product: CASSQASGGPSYRQFF.

The chain couples TRBV11-3 to TRBJ2-1; 12 bases are shared with TRBD2. With 5 bases clipped from V and 7 bases from J, the junction kept 6 bases outside the gene matches. Germline lookup yields CDR1 SGHNT and CDR2 YENEEA. The CDR3 runs to 15 residues. The DNA for the CDR3 is TGTGCCAGCAGCAACGGACTAGCGGGGTGGAATGAGCAGTTCTTC. This translates into CASSNGLAGWNEQFF.

J is TRBJ2-5 and V is TRBV6-1; 8 positions match TRBD2. The germline CDR1 and CDR2 sequences are MNHNS and SASEGT. This CDR3 has 17 amino acids. V was clipped by 3 bases and J by 1 base; unmatched bases: 10. The CDR3 bases are TGTGCCAGCAGTGAGAGCCTAGTAGCGGGGCCCCAAGAGACCCAGTACTTC. Translation: CASSESLVAGPQETQYF.

This chain uses TRBV6-5 with TRBJ1-5; 7 bases align to TRBD1. Losses at the gene ends were 0 bases for V and 6 bases for J; bases not matched to a gene: 2. This CDR3 has 14 amino acids. CDR1 MNHEY and CDR2 SVGAGI come from the germline V gene. CDR3 bases: TGTGCCAGCAGTTACTCGGCAGGGGGTCAGCCCCAGCATTTT. Translation: CASSYSAGGQPQHF.

In regard to this clone: Other DNA sequences in the sample encode the same CDR3. The rearrangement uses TRBV5-1 and TRBJ1-2; TRBD1 matches at 11 bases. Germline V lookup: CDR1 SGHRS, CDR2 YFSETQ. J gave up 5 bases and V 0 bases, and 3 bases lay outside the gene matches. This CDR3 is 15 amino acids long. The CDR3 DNA reads TGCGCCAGCAGCTTGGAGGGACAGGGGGTTTATGGCTACACCTTC. The encoded protein is CASSLEGQGVYGYTF.

This sequence joins TRBV30 and TRBJ1-1; no reliable D call. There are 12 residues in the CDR3. Deletions cut 4 bases from V and 3 bases from J, with 9 bases between. Germline V lookup: CDR1 GTSNPN, CDR2 SVGIG (reference sequence). The CDR3 loop is CAWIGGHTEAFF. In nucleotides, the CDR3 is TGTGCCTGGATAGGCGGGCACACTGAAGCTTTCTTT.

The chain is built from TRBV12-3 or TRBV12-4 and TRBJ1-1; weak D call: TRBD1 (5 bases). This CDR3 is 13 amino acids long. V was clipped by 6 bases and J by 7 bases, with 15 bases between them. The chain's CDR3 is CASSPQGWGEAFF. CDR3 DNA sequence: TGTGCCAGCAGCCCGCAGGGATGGGGTGAAGCTTTCTTT.

This chain uses TRBV3-1 (or the pseudogene TRBV3-2) with TRBJ1-2; 8 nucleotides line up with TRBD1. With V trimmed by 3 bases and J by 14 bases, 11 bases remained unmatched. The CDR3 loop spans 13 amino acids. Germline CDR1 LGHDT, CDR2 YNNKEL (reference sequence). CDR3 sequence reads: CASSQGQALSKTF. The CDR3 DNA follows: TGTGCCAGCAGCCAGGGACAGGCCCTCTCGAAAACCTTC.

The table lists this clone with a few counts. This chain connects TRBV11-2 to TRBJ2-4; D is possibly TRBD2 (6 bases). Per germline, CDR1 SGHAT and CDR2 FQNNGV. The CDR3 runs 17 residues. Trimming removed 2 bases from V and 0 bases from J, with 14 bases in between. CDR3 loop: CASSLSQLGGAKNIQYF. CDR3 nucleotide sequence: TGTGCCAGCAGCTTATCCCAGCTCGGGGGAGCCAAAAACATTCAGTACTTC.

The chain is built from TRBV7-2 and TRBJ1-3; no clear D gene. The CDR3 has 14 residues. Trimming removed 3 bases at V and 1 base at J, with 7 bases between. Per germline, CDR1 SGHTA and CDR2 FQGNSA. The CDR3 bases are TGTGCCAGCAGCTTCGGCGGGTCTGGAAACACCATATATTTT. Its protein is CASSFGGSGNTIYF.

The chain couples TRBV18 to TRBJ1-1, with D possibly matching TRBD1 (5 bases). Trimming stripped 5 bases from V and 0 bases from J, with 16 bases between. In germline, CDR1 is KGHSH, CDR2 LQKENI. The CDR3 length is 16 residues. This chain's CDR3 is CASSWAGGRVNTEAFF. As DNA, the CDR3 is TGTGCCAGCTCATGGGCTGGTGGCAGGGTGAACACTGAAGCTTTCTTT.

The chain links TRBV28 to TRBJ2-2, with unresolved D. The CDR3 has 12 residues. Germline CDR1 is MDHEN and CDR2 is SYDVKM. Trimming took off 9 bases at V and 0 bases at J, with 5 bases between the two ends. The CDR3, as DNA: TGTGCCAGTCCTTCGAACACCGGGGAGCTGTTTTTT. Amino acid sequence: CASPSNTGELFF. Full variable domain (missing parts from reference TRBV28 and TRBJ2-2): DVKVTQSSRYLVKRTGEKVFLECVQDMDHENMFWYRQDPGLGLRLIYFSYDVKMKEKGDIPEGYSVSREKKERFSLILESASTNQTSMYLCASPSNTGELFFGEGSRLTVL.

The chain carries TRBV27 and TRBJ1-1; D is unclear. V was cut by 5 bases and J by 4 bases, with 17 bases left in between. Germline V lookup: CDR1 MNHEY, CDR2 SMNVEV (reference sequence). The CDR3 is made up of 15 amino acids. CDR3 in amino acids: CASSPLRGLGTEAFF. CDR3 DNA sequence: TGTGCCAGCAGTCCGCTTCGAGGGTTGGGCACTGAAGCTTTCTTT.

The chain has TRBV27 and TRBJ1-2; D perhaps matches TRBD1 (6 bases). V was trimmed by 5 bases and J by 0 bases, leaving 10 bases between them. The CDR3 contains 14 residues. Per the germline V gene, CDR1 is MNHEY and CDR2 is SMNVEV (reference sequence). The CDR3 loop reads CASSPDSANYGYTF. The CDR3 bases are TGTGCCAGCAGTCCGGACAGTGCTAACTATGGCTACACCTTC.

V and J are TRBV11-3 and TRBJ1-1; possibly TRBD1 for D (5 bases). Germline V gene sequence: CDR1 SGHNT, CDR2 YENEEA. The CDR3 covers 13 residues. The V gene lost 6 bases and the J gene lost 5 bases, with 13 bases spanning the gap. The CDR3 sequence is CASSSFSGTEAFF. The CDR3 DNA reads TGTGCCAGCAGTTCCTTTTCAGGGACTGAAGCTTTCTTT.

The chain couples TRBV18 to TRBJ1-1; the D gene is possibly TRBD1 (5 bases). Germline V gene sequence: CDR1 KGHSH, CDR2 LQKENI. Trimming removed 2 bases from V and 4 bases from J, with 17 bases in between. The CDR3 contains 16 residues. The DNA of the CDR3 is TGTGCCAGCTCACCAAAAACGCAGGGCGATAGCACTGAAGCTTTCTTT. Residues: CASSPKTQGDSTEAFF. Full variable domain (missing parts from reference TRBV18 and TRBJ1-1): NAGVMQNPRHLVRRRGQEARLRCSPMKGHSHVYWYRQLPEEGLKFMVYLQKENIIDESGMPKERFSAEFPKEGPSILRIQQVVRGDSAAYFCASSPKTQGDSTEAFFGQGTRLTVV.

This clone was picked up one time. V usage is TRBV7-6 and J usage is TRBJ1-3, with a tentative D call TRBD1 (6 bases). Germline CDR1 reads SGHVS; CDR2 reads FNYEAQ. The CDR3 extends over 16 amino acids. The V gene lost 4 bases and the J gene lost 0 bases, with 13 bases spanning the gap. This chain's CDR3 is CASSSDSLFSGNTIYF. The CDR3 DNA reads TGTGCCAGCAGCTCGGACAGCTTGTTCTCTGGAAACACCATATATTTT.

This clone was observed once. V is TRBV6-5 and J is TRBJ2-7; D is undetermined. Germline assignment: CDR1 MNHEY and CDR2 SVGAGI. The CDR3 totals 15 residues. The ends were cut back, 2 bases at V and 0 bases at J, with 11 bases in the middle. The CDR3 nucleotides read TGTGCCAGCAGTTACAGCCGTGATAGCTCCTACGAGCAGTACTTC. It codes for CASSYSRDSSYEQYF.

CDR3 sequence: CASGGISNQPQHF. In DNA, the CDR3 is TGTGCAAGTGGGGGCATCAGCAATCAGCCCCAGCATTTT. V gene TRBV2 combines with J gene TRBJ1-5; maybe TRBD1 (6 bases). Germline V gene data show CDR1 as SNHLY and CDR2 as FYNNEI. There are 13 residues in the CDR3. Complete variable domain (other parts from reference TRBV2 and TRBJ1-5): EPEVTQTPSHQVTQMGQEVILRCVPISNHLYFYWYRQILGQKVEFLVSFYNNEISEKSEIFDDQFSVERPDGSNFTLKIRSTKLEDSAMYFCASGGISNQPQHFGDGTRLSIL.

The chain has TRBV7-9 and TRBJ1-2; possibly TRBD1 for D (5 bases). Germline V gives CDR1 SEHNR, CDR2 FQNEAQ (reference sequence). V lost 2 bases, J lost 0 bases, and 13 bases lay in between. This CDR3 is 16 amino acids long. CDR3 sequence (DNA): TGTGCCAGCAGCTTATTTGGGGCAGAACCTAACTATGGCTACACCTTC. It codes for CASSLFGAEPNYGYTF.

The CDR3 reads CASSVGGAQIEAFF. CDR3 nucleotides: TGTGCCAGCAGCGTTGGGGGGGCGCAGATTGAAGCTTTCTTT. This sequence joins TRBV9 and TRBJ1-1; D is possibly TRBD1 (6 bases). CDR3 length equals 14 residues. Trimming shortened V by 2 bases and J by 7 bases, and 15 bases separated the two germline ends. Looked up from germline, CDR1 is SGDLS and CDR2 is YYNGEE.